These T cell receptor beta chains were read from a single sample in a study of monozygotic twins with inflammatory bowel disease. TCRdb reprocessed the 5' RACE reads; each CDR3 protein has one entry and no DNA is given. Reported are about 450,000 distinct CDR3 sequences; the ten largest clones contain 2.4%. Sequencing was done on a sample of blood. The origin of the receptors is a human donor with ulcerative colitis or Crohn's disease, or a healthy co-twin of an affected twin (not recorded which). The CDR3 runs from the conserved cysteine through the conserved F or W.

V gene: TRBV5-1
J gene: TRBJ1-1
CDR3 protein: CASSLGQPGFGAFF

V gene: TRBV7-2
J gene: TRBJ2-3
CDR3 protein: CASSLGETWYF

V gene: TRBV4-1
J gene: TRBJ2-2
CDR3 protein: CASSQVPGTGVLFGELFF

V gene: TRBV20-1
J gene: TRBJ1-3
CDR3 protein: CSASGSSGNTIYF

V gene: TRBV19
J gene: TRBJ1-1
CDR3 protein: CASSSRTGLGTEAFF

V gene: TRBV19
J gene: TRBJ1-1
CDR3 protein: CASSISNTEAFF

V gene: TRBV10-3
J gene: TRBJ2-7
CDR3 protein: CAISAGGRTYEQYF

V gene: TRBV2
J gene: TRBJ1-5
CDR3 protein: CASSESVRDQPQHF

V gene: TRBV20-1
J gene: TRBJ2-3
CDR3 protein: CSARDPRLAGFDTQYF

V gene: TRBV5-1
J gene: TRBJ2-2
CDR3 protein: CASSPEGGELFF

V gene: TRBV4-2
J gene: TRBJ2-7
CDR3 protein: CASSQELAGGLTYEQYF

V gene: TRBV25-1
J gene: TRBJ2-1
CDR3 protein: CASSVRLVGSYNEQFF

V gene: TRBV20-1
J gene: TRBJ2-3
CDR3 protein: CSAYTRLAESTDTQYF

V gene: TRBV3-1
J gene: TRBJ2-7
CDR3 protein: CASTPRNGVSGEQYF

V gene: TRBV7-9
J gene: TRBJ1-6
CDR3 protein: CASSLSTGANSPLHF

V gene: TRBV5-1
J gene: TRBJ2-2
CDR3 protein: CASSLDTSFNTGELFF

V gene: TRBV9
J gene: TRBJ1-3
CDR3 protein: CASSFGGVPGDTIYF

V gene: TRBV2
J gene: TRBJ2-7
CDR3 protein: CASSDKGPRHYEQYF

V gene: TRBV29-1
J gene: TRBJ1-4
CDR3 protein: CSVEDLATVPSEKLFF

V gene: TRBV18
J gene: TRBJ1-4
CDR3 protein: CASSPPGNEKLFF

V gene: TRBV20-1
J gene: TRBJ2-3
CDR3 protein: CSAISNTDTQYF

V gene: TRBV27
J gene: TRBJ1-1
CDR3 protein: CASSWTGANTEAFF

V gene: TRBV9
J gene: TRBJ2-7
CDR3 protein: CASSAAGTDYEQYF

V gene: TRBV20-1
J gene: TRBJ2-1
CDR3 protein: CSARDLGKNFNNEQFF

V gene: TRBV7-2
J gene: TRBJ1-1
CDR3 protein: CASSSPPGTGFTEAFF

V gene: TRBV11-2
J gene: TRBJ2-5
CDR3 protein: CASSLDRSGSGETQYF

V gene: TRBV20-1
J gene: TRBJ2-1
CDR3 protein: CSANSATSKANEQFF